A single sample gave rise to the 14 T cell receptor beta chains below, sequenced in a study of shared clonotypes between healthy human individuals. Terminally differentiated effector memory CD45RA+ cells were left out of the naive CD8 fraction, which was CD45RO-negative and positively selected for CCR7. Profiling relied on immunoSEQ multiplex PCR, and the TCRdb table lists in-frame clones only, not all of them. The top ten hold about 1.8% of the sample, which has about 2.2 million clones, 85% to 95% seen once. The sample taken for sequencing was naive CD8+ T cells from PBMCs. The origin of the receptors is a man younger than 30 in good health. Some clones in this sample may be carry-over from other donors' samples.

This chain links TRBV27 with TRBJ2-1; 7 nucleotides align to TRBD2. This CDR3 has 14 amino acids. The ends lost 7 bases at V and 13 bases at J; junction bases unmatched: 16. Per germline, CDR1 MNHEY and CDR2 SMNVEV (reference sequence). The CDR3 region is CASTQGGSPGSQFF. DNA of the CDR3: TGTGCCAGCACCCAAGGCGGGAGTCCAGGATCCCAGTTCTTC.

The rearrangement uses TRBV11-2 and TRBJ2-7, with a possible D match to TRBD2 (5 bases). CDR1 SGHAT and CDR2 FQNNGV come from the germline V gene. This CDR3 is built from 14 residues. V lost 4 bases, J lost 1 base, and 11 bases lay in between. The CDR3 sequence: CASSSSPISYEQYF. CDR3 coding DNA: TGTGCCAGCAGCTCTAGCCCCATATCCTACGAGCAGTACTTC.

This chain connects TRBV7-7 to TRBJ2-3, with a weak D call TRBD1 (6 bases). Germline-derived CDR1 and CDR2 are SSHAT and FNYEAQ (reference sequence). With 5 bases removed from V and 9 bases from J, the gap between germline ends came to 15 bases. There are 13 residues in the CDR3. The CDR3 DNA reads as TGTGCCAGCAGCCCGGGACAAAGGGACACGCAGTATTTT. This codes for CASSPGQRDTQYF. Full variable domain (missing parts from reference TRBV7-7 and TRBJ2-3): GAGVSQSPRYKVTKRGQDVTLRCDPISSHATLYWYQQALGQGPEFLTYFNYEAQPDKSGLPSDRFSAERPEGSISTLTIQRTEQRDSAMYRCASSPGQRDTQYFGPGTRLTVL.

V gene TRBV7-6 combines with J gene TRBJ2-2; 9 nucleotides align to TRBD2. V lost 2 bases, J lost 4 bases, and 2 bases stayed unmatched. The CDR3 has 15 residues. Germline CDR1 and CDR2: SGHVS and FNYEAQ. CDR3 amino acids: CASSLTSGSTGELFF. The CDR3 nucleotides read TGTGCCAGCAGCTTAACTAGCGGGTCCACCGGGGAGCTGTTTTTT.

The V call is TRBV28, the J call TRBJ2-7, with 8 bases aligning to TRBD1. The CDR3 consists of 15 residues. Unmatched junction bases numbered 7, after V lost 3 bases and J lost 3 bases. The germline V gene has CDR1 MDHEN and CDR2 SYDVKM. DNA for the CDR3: TGTGCCAGCAGTTTCCTCCAGGGGGCCCACTACGAGCAGTACTTC. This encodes CASSFLQGAHYEQYF.

CDR3 sequence (DNA): TGTGCCACCAGCGCAGCGGGAGGGCCCTACGAGCAGTACTTC. Its protein is CATSAAGGPYEQYF. The chain couples TRBV15 to TRBJ2-7; 10 bases map to TRBD2. This CDR3 spans 14 amino acids. The germline CDR1 and CDR2 sequences are LNHNV and YYDKDF (reference sequence). V gave up 5 bases and J gave up 2 bases; unmatched junction bases: 3.

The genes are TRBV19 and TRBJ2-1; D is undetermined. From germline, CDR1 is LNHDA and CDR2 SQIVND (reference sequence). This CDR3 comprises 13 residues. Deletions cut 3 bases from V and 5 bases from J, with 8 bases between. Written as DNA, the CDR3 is TGTGCCAGTAGTATCTCCGTTGACAATGAGCAGTTCTTC. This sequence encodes CASSISVDNEQFF.

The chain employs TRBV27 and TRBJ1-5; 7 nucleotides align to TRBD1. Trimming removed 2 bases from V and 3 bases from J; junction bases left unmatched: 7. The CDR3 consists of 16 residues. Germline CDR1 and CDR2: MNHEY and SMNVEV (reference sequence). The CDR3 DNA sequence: TGTGCCAGCAGTTTAGACCCAGGGGGTATCAATCAGCCCCAGCATTTT. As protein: CASSLDPGGINQPQHF.

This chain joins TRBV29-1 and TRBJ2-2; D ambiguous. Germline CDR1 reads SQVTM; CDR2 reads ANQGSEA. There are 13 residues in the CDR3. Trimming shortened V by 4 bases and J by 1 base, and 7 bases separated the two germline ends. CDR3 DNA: TGCAGCGTTGGCTTCGGGAACACCGGGGAGCTGTTTTTT. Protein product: CSVGFGNTGELFF.

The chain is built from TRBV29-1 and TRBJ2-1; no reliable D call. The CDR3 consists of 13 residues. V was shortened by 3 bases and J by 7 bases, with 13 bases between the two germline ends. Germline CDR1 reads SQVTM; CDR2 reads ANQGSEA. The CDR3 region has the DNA TGCAGCGTTGAGTCCGGACGGCGGAATGAGCAGTTCTTC. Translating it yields CSVESGRRNEQFF.

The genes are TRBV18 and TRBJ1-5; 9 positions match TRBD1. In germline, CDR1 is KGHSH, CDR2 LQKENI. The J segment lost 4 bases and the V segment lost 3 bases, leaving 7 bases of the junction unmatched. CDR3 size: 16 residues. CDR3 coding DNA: TGTGCCAGCTCACCTGGGACAGGGTTTGGGAATCAGCCCCAGCATTTT. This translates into CASSPGTGFGNQPQHF.

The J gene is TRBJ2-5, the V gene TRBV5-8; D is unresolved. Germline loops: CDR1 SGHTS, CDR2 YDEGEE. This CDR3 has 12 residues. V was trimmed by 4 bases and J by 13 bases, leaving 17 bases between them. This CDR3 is CASSPPFPVLYF. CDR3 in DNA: TGTGCCAGCAGCCCCCCCTTCCCCGTGTTGTACTTC. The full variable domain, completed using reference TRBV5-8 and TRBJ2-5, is EAGVTQSPTHLIKTRGQQATLRCSPISGHTSVYWYQQALGLGLQFLLWYDEGEERNRGNFPPRFSGRQFPNYSSELNVNALELEDSALYLCASSPPFPVLYFGPGTRLLVL.

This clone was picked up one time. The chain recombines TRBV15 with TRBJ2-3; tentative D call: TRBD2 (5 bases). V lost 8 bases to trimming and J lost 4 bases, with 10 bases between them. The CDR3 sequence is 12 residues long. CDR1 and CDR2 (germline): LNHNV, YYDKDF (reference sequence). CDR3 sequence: CATSRVPDTQYF. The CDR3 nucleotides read TGTGCCACCTCGCGGGTCCCAGATACGCAGTATTTT.

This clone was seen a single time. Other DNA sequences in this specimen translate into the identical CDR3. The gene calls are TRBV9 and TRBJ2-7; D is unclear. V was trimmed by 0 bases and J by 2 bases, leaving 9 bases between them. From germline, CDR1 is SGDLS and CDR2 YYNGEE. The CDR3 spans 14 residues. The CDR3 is CASSVGAAPYEQYF. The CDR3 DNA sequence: TGTGCCAGCAGCGTAGGGGCAGCTCCCTACGAGCAGTACTTC.